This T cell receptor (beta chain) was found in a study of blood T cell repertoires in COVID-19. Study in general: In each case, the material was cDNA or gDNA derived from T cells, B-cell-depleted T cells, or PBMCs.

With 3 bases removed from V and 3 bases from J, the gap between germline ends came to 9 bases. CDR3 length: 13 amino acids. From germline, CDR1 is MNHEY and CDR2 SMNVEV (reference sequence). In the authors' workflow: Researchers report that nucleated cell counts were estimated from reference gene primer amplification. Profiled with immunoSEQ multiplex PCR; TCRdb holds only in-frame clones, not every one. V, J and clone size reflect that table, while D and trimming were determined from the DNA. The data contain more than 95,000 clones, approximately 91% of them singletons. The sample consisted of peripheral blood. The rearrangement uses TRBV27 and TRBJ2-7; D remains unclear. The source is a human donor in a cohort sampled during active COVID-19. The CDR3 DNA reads TGTGCCAGCAGTTTTGGGCCCCACTACGAGCAGTACTTC. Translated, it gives CASSFGPHYEQYF.